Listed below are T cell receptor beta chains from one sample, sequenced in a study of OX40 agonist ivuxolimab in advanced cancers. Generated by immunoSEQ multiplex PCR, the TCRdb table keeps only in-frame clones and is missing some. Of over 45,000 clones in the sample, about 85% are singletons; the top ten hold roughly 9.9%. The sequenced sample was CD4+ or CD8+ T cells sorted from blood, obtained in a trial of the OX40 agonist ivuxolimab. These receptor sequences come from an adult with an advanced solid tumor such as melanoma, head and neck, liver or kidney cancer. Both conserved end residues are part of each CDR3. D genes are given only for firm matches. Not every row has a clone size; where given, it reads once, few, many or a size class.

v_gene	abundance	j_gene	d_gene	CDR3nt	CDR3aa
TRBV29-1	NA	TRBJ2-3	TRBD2	TGCAGCGTTGACCGGGGGGGGCACAAGGACACAGATACGCAGTATTTT	CSVDRGGHKDTDTQYF
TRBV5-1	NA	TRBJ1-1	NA	TGCGCCAGCACCCCGGGGGGGGTCAACACTGAAGCTTTCTTT	CASTPGGVNTEAFF
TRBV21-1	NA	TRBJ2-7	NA	TGTGCCAGCAGCCATTACTACGAGCAGTACTTC	CASSHYYEQYF
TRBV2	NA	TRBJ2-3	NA	TGTGCCAGCAGCCTTAGTGGAGGCACAGATACGCAGTATTTT	CASSLSGGTDTQYF
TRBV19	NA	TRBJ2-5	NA	TGTGCCAGTAGCAACCCGGAGACCCAGTACTTC	CASSNPETQYF
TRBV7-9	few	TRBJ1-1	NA	TGTGCCAGCAGCTTCGACACCGATAACACTGAAGCTTTCTTT	CASSFDTDNTEAFF
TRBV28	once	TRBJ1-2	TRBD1	TGTGCCAGCAGTACGAGGGACAGGGGCGCTAACTATGGCTACACCTTC	CASSTRDRGANYGYTF
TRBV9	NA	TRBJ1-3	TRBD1	TGTGCCAGCAGTACAGGGGGCTCTGGAAACACCATATATTTT	CASSTGGSGNTIYF
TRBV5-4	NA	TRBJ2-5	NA	TGTGCCAGCAGCTTGAGAGGGTCTGAGACCCAGTACTTC	CASSLRGSETQYF
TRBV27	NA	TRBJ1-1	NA	TGTGCCAGCAGGTTTAGGGGTGGGGGAGAAGCTTTCTTT	CASRFRGGGEAFF
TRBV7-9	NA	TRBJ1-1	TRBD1	TGTGCCAGCAGCTCACCAGGGGGTGTGAACACTGAAGCTTTCTTT	CASSSPGGVNTEAFF
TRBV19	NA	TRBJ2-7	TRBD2	TGTGCCAGTAGCCTACTAGCGGGAGGCACCTACGAGCAGTACTTC	CASSLLAGGTYEQYF
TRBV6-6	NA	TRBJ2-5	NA	TGTGCCAGCAGTTCCCGGGGGATGGGACCAGAGACCCAGTACTTC	CASSSRGMGPETQYF
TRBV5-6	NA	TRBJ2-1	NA	TGTGCCAGCAGCATCTACAATGAGCAGTTCTTC	CASSIYNEQFF
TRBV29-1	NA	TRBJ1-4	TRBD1	TGCAGCGCCAGGGACAGGGGGCGGGATGAAAAACTGTTTTTT	CSARDRGRDEKLFF
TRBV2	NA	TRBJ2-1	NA	TGTGCCAGCAGTGTTTTCGCTGATGAGCAGTTCTTC	CASSVFADEQFF
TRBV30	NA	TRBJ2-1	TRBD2	TGTGCCTGGAGAGGTACTAGCGGGACCCTATGGTATGAGCAGTTCTTC	CAWRGTSGTLWYEQFF
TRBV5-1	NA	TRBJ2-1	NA	TGCGCCAGCAGCCCAGAGGGACACAATGAGCAGTTCTTC	CASSPEGHNEQFF
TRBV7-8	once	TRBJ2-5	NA	TGTACCAGCAGCTCCACTCCGGAGACCCAGTACTTC	CTSSSTPETQYF
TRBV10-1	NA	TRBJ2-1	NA	TGCGCCAGCAGTGAGTATGCTAGAACCCATGAGCAGTTCTTC	CASSEYARTHEQFF
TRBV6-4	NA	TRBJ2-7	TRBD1	TGTGCCAGCAGTATAGACAGGGAGTTCTACGAGCAGTACTTC	CASSIDREFYEQYF
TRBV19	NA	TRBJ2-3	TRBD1	TGTGCCAGCAGTAGGGGGCTATTAGGAACAGATACGCAGTATTTT	CASSRGLLGTDTQYF
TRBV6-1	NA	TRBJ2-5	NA	TGTGCCAGCAGTGAAAACTGGGCAGAGACCCAGTACTTC	CASSENWAETQYF
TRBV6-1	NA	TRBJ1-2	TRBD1	TGTGCCAGCAGTGCCGACAGGGTGAACTATGGCTACACCTTC	CASSADRVNYGYTF
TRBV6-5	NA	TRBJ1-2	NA	TGTGCCAGCAGCGGAGGTAGGGGCGGCTATGGCTACACCTTC	CASSGGRGGYGYTF
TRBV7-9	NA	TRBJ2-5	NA	TGTGCCAGCAGCTTAGGTTCTGTATCGGTAGGAGAGACCCAGTACTTC	CASSLGSVSVGETQYF
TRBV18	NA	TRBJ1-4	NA	TGTGCCAGCTCACCACGAGCGGGTACTAATGAAAAACTGTTTTTT	CASSPRAGTNEKLFF
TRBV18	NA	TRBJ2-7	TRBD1	TGTGCCAGCTCGACACAGGGGAAGGATGCCGAGCAGTACTTC	CASSTQGKDAEQYF
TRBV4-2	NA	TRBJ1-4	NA	TGTGCCAGCAGCCAAGGAAACAGGGAGAGAGGTGAAAAACTGTTTTTT	CASSQGNRERGEKLFF
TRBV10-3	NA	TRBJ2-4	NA	TGTGCCATCAGTGAGGGGGGCGACAAAAACATTCAGTACTTC	CAISEGGDKNIQYF
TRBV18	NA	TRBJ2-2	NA	TGTGCCAGCTCGTCCCGGGAGCCCACCGGGGAGCTGTTTTTT	CASSSREPTGELFF
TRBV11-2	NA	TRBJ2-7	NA	TGTGCCAGCAGCTTAGATGCAGAAAAACGCTACGAGCAGTACTTC	CASSLDAEKRYEQYF
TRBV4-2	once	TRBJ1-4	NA	TGTGCCAGCAGTCCGGATACAACTAATGAAAAACTGTTTTTT	CASSPDTTNEKLFF
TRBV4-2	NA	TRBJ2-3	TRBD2	TGTGCCAGCAGCCAAGAACTCGCGGGAGTCCCAGATACGCAGTATTTT	CASSQELAGVPDTQYF
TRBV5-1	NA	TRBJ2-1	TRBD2	TGCGCCAGCAGCTTACTTAGCGGGACTGGGTACAATGAGCAGTTCTTC	CASSLLSGTGYNEQFF
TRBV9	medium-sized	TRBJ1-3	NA	TGTGCCAGCACCACCTACAGTGGAAACACCATATATTTT	CASTTYSGNTIYF
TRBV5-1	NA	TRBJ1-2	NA	TGCGCCAGCAGTCCCGGGACCGGAACACTGAATGGCTACACCTTC	CASSPGTGTLNGYTF
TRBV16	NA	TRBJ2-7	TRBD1	TGTGCCAGCGGGACAGAAATAAGAAACTACGAGCAGTACTTC	CASGTEIRNYEQYF
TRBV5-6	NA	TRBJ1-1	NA	TGTGCCAGCAGCTTGGGGCTGAACACTGAAGCTTTCTTT	CASSLGLNTEAFF
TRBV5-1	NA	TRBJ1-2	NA	TGCGCCAGCAGCTTGGCCGTTGCCGGTGAGCGCTACACCTTC	CASSLAVAGERYTF
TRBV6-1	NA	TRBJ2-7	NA	TGTGCCAGCAGTGGATCCCGACTTAGCTCCTACGAGCAGTACTTC	CASSGSRLSSYEQYF